Sequencing of this TCR beta chain was carried out in a study of long-term antiretroviral therapy in people with HIV. Broader study findings: No data on ART adherence, viral resistance or therapy changes. Blood, drawn from 2004 to 2017, may reflect older ART regimens.

Survey-level immunoSEQ v3.0 assays were run. For each individual sample, sequencing targeted roughly 40,000-50,000 T-cell genomes. Assay used: immunoSEQ multiplex PCR; TCRdb lists only in-frame clones, some missing. This sample has fewer than 40,000 clones; 80% occur once, and the top ten carry approximately 5.5%. V lost 2 bases, J lost 0 bases, and 7 bases stayed unmatched. Germline CDR1 SGHAT, CDR2 FQNNGV. This CDR3 has 17 residues. A remark on this clone: Its antigen is as yet unknown.

Sequenced here: unsorted PBMCs, sampled 3.4 years after starting antiretroviral therapy. This sequence joins TRBV11-2 and TRBJ1-3, with 7 bases that match TRBD1. This receptor was identified in a man aged 25-40 years with HIV. CDR3 region: CASSLLQGSPSGNTIYF. CDR3 coding DNA: TGTGCCAGCAGCTTACTACAGGGGAGCCCCTCTGGAAACACCATATATTTT.